These T cell receptor beta chains were read from a single sample in a study of early T cells in non-severe SARS-CoV-2 infection. TCRdb passed the 5' RACE reads through MiXCR, listing each CDR3 protein once. The top ten hold roughly 7% of the sample, which has tens of thousands of distinct CDR3 sequences, roughly 5.3% seen once. The specimen was whole blood. The source is an adult who was a healthcare worker with PCR-confirmed SARS-CoV-2 infection or an uninfected control (not recorded which). Both conserved end residues are part of each CDR3. The order of the fields is J gene, clone size, V gene, D gene, CDR3 protein, CDR3 DNA. The D gene is left open where the match is weak. Size values are once, few and many counts, or a class for expanded clones, and some rows have none.

>TRBJ1-6|many|TRBV12-3/TRBV12-4|TRBD1
CASSRQGSNSPLHF
TGTGCCAGCAGTCGACAGGGGAGTAATTCACCCCTCCACTTT
>TRBJ2-4|many|TRBV27|.
CASSSHRDPSGKNIQYF
TGTGCCAGCAGTTCGCACAGGGATCCCTCGGGCAAAAACATTCAGTACTTC
>TRBJ2-2|few|TRBV20-1|.
CSASRAFRESGELFF
TGCAGTGCCTCCCGGGCGTTCCGAGAGTCCGGGGAGCTGTTTTTT
>TRBJ2-3|.|TRBV4-2|.
CASSPKPGPAADTQYF
TGTGCCAGCAGCCCAAAACCGGGCCCCGCAGCAGATACGCAGTATTTT
>TRBJ2-3|many|TRBV12-3/TRBV12-4|.
CASSLRSTHGDTQYF
TGTGCCAGCAGTTTAAGATCCACCCACGGAGATACGCAGTATTTT
>TRBJ2-5|many|TRBV5-4|TRBD2
CASSLGLGTQETQYF
TGTGCCAGCAGCTTAGGACTAGGGACTCAAGAGACCCAGTACTTC
>TRBJ2-7|many|TRBV6-5|TRBD1
CASSYPGTAHWYF
TGTGCCAGCAGTTACCCCGGGACAGCGCATTGGTACTTC
>TRBJ2-5|many|TRBV18|TRBD2
CASSPGLAGVVQETQYF
TGTGCCAGCTCACCCGGACTAGCGGGAGTGGTACAAGAGACCCAGTACTTC
>TRBJ1-4|many|TRBV2|.
CASFGEKLFF
TGTGCCAGCTTTGGTGAAAAACTGTTTTTT
>TRBJ2-1|.|TRBV6-5|.
CASRDQWGSYNEQFF
TGTGCCAGCAGAGACCAGTGGGGCTCCTACAATGAGCAGTTCTTC
>TRBJ2-7|few|TRBV19|.
CASSTSSYEQYF
TGTGCCAGTAGCACTAGTTCGTACGAGCAGTACTTC
>TRBJ1-1|many|TRBV20-1|.
CSAYKNTEAFF
TGCAGTGCTTACAAGAACACTGAAGCTTTCTTT
>TRBJ2-2|many|TRBV12-3/TRBV12-4|TRBD2
CASRPTSGRYTGELFF
TGTGCCAGCAGACCCACTAGCGGGAGGTACACCGGGGAGCTGTTTTTT
>TRBJ1-5|.|TRBV30|.
CAWSEDGYQPQHF
TGTGCCTGGAGTGAGGACGGGTATCAGCCCCAGCATTTT
>TRBJ2-4|.|TRBV12-2|.
CASRQTRSGRAKNIQYF
TGTGCAAGTCGCCAGACCCGGAGCGGGAGGGCCAAAAACATTCAGTACTTC
>TRBJ2-1|.|TRBV11-2|.
CASSLGEIEFF
TGTGCCAGCAGCTTAGGTGAGATCGAGTTCTTC
>TRBJ1-1|many|TRBV7-2|.
CASSLAFRGGDTEAFF
TGTGCCAGCAGCTTAGCTTTTCGCGGTGGGGACACTGAAGCTTTCTTT
>TRBJ1-5|many|TRBV27|.
CASSPGGGFQPQHF
TGTGCCAGCTCCCCTGGAGGCGGGTTTCAGCCCCAGCATTTT
>TRBJ2-6|.|TRBV10-3|TRBD1
CAIGIPGQGNSGANVLTF
TGTGCCATCGGTATACCGGGACAGGGGAACTCTGGGGCCAACGTCCTGACTTTC
>TRBJ1-1|.|TRBV2|.
CASIRLNTEAFF
TGTGCCAGCATAAGGTTGAACACTGAAGCTTTCTTT
>TRBJ2-3|.|TRBV6-4|.
CASSDSQGSADTQYF
TGTGCCAGCAGTGACTCTCAGGGTAGCGCAGATACGCAGTATTTT
>TRBJ2-1|.|TRBV18|TRBD1
CASSLLPPGQGWNEQFF
TGTGCCAGCTCACTCCTACCCCCGGGACAGGGGTGGAATGAGCAGTTCTTC
>TRBJ1-2|many|TRBV4-3|.
CASSQVAGNYGYTF
TGCGCCAGCAGCCAAGTGGCAGGGAACTATGGCTACACCTTC